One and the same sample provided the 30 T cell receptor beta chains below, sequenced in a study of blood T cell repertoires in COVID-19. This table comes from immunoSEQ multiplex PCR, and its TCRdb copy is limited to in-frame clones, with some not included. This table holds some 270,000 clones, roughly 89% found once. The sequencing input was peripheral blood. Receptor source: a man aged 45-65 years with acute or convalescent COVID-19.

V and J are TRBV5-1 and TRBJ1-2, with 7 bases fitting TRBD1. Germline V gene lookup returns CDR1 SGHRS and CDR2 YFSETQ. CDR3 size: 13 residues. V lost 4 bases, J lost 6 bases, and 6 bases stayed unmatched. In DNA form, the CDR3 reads TGCGCCAGCAGCCGAACAGGGGTTGATGGCTACACCTTC. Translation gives CASSRTGVDGYTF.

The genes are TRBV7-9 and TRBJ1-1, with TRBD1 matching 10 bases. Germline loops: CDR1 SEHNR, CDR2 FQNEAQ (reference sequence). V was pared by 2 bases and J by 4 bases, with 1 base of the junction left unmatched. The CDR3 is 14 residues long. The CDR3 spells CASSLRDRGTEAFF. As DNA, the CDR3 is TGTGCCAGCAGCTTAAGGGACAGGGGCACTGAAGCTTTCTTT.

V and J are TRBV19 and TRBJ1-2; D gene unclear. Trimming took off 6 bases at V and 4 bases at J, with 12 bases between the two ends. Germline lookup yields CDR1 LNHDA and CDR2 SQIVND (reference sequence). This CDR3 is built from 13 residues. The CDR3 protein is CASSQRGIYGYTF. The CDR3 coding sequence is TGTGCCAGTAGCCAGCGAGGGATCTATGGCTACACCTTC.

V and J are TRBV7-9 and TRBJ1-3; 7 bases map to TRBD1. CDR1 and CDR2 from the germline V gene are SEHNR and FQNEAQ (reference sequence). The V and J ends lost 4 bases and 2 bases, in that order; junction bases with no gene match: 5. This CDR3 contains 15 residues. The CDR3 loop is CASSSTTGTGNTIYF. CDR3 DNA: TGTGCCAGCAGCTCCACGACAGGGACTGGAAACACCATATATTTT. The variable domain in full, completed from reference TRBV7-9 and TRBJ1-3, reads DTGVSQNPRHKITKRGQNVTFRCDPISEHNRLYWYRQTLGQGPEFLTYFQNEAQLEKSRLLSDRFSAERPKGSFSTLEIQRTEQGDSAMYLCASSSTTGTGNTIYFGEGSWLTVV.

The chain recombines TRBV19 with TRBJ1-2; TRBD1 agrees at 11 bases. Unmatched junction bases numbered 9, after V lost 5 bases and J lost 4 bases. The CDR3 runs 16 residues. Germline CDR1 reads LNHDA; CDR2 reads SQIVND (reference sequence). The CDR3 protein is CASSLRTGGGGYGYTF. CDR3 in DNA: TGTGCCAGTAGTCTCCGGACAGGGGGCGGCGGCTATGGCTACACCTTC.

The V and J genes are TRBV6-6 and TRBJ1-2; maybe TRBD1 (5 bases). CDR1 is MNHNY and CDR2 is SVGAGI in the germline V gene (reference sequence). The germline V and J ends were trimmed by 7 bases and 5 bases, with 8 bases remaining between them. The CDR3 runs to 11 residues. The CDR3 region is CASMGGYGYTF. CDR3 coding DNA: TGTGCCAGCATGGGGGGGTATGGCTACACCTTC.

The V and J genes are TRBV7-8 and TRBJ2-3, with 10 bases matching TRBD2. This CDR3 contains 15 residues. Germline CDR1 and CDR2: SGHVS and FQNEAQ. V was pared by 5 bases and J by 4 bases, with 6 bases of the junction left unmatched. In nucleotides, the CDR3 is TGTGCCAGCAGCCGCGGGACTAGCGCTGCAGATACGCAGTATTTT. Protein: CASSRGTSAADTQYF.

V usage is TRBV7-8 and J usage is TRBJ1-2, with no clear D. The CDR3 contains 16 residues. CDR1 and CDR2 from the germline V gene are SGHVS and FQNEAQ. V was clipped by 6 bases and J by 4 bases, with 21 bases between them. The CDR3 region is CASSHSSNLAIYGYTF. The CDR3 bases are TGTGCCAGCAGTCATTCTTCCAACCTAGCCATCTATGGCTACACCTTC.

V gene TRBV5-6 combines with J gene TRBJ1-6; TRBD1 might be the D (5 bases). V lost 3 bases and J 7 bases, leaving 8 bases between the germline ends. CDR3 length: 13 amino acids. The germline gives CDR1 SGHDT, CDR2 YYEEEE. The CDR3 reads CASSYRLNSPLHF. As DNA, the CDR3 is TGTGCCAGCAGCTACAGGTTGAATTCACCCCTCCACTTT. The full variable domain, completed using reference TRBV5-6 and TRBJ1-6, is DAGVTQSPTHLIKTRGQQVTLRCSPKSGHDTVSWYQQALGQGPQFIFQYYEEEERQRGNFPDRFSGHQFPNYSSELNVNALLLGDSALYLCASSYRLNSPLHFGNGTRLTVT.

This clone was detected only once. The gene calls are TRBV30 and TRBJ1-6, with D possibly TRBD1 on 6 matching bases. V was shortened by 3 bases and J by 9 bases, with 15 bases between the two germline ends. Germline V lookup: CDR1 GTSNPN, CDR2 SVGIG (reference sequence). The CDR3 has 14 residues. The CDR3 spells CAWRQTGSGSPLHF. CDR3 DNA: TGTGCCTGGAGGCAGACAGGTTCTGGTTCACCCCTCCACTTT.

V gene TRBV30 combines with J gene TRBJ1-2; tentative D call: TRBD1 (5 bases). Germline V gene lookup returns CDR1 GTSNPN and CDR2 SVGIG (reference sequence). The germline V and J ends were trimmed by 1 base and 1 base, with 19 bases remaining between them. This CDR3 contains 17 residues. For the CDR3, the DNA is TGTGCCTGGAGTGCCTGGACATACTACGCGAGTAACTATGGCTACACCTTC. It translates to CAWSAWTYYASNYGYTF.

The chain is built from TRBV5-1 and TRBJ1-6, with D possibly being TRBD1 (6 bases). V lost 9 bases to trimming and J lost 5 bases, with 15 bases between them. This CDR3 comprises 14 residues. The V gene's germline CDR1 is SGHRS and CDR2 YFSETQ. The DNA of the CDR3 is TGCGCCAACAGAAACAGGGCAGATAATTCACCCCTCCACTTT. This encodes CANRNRADNSPLHF.

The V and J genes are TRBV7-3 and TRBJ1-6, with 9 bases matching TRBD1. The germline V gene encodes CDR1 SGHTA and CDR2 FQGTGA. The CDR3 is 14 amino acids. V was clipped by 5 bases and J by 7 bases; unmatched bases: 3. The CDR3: CASSPTGGNSPLHF. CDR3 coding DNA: TGTGCCAGCAGCCCTACAGGGGGCAATTCACCCCTCCACTTT. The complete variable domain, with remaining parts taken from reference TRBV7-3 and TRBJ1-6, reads GAGVSQTPSNKVTEKGKYVELRCDPISGHTALYWYRQSLGQGPEFLIYFQGTGAADDSGLPNDRFFAVRPEGSVSTLKIQRTERGDSAVYLCASSPTGGNSPLHFGNGTRLTVT.

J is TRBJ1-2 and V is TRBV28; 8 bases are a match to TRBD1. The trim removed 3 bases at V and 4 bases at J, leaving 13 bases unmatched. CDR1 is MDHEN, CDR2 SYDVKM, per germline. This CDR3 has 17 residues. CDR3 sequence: CASSFPQGAQGSYGYTF. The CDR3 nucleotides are TGTGCCAGCAGTTTCCCCCAGGGGGCGCAGGGGAGCTATGGCTACACCTTC.

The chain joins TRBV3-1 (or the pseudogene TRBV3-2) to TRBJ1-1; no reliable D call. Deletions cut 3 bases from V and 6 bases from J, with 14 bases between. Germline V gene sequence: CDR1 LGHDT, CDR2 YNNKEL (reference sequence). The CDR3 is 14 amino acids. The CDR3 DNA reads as TGTGCCAGCAGCCAGGTCCCGGGTAAGTCTGAAGCTTTCTTT. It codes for CASSQVPGKSEAFF.

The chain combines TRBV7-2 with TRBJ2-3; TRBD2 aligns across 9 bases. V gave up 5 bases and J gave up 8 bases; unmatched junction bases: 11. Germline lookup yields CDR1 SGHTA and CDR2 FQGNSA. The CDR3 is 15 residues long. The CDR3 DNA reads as TGTGCCAGCAGCCCGCTCGCGGGGGGGCCGGGTACGCAGTATTTT. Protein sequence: CASSPLAGGPGTQYF.

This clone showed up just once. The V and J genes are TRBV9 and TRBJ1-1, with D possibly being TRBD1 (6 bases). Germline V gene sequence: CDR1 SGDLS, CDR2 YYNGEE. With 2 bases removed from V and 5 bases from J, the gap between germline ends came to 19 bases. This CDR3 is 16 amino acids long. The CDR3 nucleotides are TGTGCCAGCAGCGTGTTGGACAGCTCCCCGAGGACTGAAGCTTTCTTT. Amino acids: CASSVLDSSPRTEAFF. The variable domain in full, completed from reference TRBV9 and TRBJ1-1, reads DSGVTQTPKHLITATGQRVTLRCSPRSGDLSVYWYQQSLDQGLQFLIQYYNGEERAKGNILERFSAQQFPDLHSELNLSSLELGDSALYFCASSVLDSSPRTEAFFGQGTRLTVV.

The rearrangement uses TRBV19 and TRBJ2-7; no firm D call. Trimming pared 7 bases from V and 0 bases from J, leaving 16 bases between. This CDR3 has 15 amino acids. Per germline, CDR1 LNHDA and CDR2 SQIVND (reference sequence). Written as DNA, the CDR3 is TGTGCCAGTACCCCACGCGGTAAAAGCTCCTACGAGCAGTACTTC. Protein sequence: CASTPRGKSSYEQYF.

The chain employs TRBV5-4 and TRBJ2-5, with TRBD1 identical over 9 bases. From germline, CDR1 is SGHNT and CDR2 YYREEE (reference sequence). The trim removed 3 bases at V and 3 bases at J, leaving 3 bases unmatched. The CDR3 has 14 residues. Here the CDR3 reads CASSSRQGEETQYF. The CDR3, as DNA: TGTGCCAGCAGCTCTCGACAGGGGGAAGAGACCCAGTACTTC.

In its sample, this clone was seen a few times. The CDR3 DNA is TGTGCCAGCAGCTTAGACGTGCGGGGAATTGAAGCTTTCTTT. This gives the protein CASSLDVRGIEAFF. The chain links TRBV7-9 to TRBJ1-1; D not resolved. Germline lookup yields CDR1 SEHNR and CDR2 FQNEAQ (reference sequence). The CDR3 loop spans 14 amino acids. With 1 base removed from V and 7 bases from J, the gap between germline ends came to 13 bases.

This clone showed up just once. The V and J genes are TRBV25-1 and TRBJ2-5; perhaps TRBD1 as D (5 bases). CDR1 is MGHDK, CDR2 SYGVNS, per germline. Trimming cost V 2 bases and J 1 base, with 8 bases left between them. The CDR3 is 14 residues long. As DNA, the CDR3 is TGTGCCAGCAGTGAACCAGGGTTCCAAGAGACCCAGTACTTC. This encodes CASSEPGFQETQYF.

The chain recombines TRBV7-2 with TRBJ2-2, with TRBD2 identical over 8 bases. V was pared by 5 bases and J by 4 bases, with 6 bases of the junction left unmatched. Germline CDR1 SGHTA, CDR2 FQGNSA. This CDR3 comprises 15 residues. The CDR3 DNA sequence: TGTGCCAGCAGCCCCGGGGGGGTCGTCACCGGGGAGCTGTTTTTT. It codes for CASSPGGVVTGELFF.

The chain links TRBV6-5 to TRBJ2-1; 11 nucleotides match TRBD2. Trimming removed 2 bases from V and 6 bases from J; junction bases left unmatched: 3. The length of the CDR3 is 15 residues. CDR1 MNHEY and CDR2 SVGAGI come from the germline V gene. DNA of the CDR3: TGTGCCAGCAGTTACGGACTAGCGGGTAGCAATGAGCAGTTCTTC. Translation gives CASSYGLAGSNEQFF.

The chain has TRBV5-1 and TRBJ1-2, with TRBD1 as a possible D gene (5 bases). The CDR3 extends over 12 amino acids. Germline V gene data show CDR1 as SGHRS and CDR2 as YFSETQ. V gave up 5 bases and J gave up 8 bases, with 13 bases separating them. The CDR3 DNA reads TGCGCCAGCAGGGTGTCGGGGGAGGGCTACACCTTC. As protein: CASRVSGEGYTF.

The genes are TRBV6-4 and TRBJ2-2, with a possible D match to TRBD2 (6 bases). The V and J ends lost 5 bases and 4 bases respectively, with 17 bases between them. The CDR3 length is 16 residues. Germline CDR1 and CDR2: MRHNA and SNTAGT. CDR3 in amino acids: CASSQEWGRPTGELFF. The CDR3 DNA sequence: TGTGCCAGCAGTCAGGAATGGGGGAGGCCCACCGGGGAGCTGTTTTTT.

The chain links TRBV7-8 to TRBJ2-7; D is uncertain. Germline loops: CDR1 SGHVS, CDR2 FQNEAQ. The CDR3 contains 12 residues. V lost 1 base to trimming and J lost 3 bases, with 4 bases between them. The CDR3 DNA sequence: TGTGCCAGCAGCTTAGATCACTACGAGCAGTACTTC. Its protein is CASSLDHYEQYF.

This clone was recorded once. The CDR3 loop reads CASRPDRPYEQYF. CDR3 coding DNA: TGTGCCAGCAGACCGGACAGGCCCTACGAGCAGTACTTC. This chain joins TRBV12-3 or TRBV12-4 and TRBJ2-7; 7 bases are shared with TRBD1. This CDR3 spans 13 amino acids. V was clipped by 6 bases and J by 2 bases; unmatched bases: 4.

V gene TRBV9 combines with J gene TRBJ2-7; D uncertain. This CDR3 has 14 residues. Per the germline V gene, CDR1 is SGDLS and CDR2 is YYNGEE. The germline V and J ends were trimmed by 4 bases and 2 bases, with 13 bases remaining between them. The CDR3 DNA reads TGTGCCAGCAGCCCGTACGCCTTAGCCTACGAGCAGTACTTC. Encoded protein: CASSPYALAYEQYF. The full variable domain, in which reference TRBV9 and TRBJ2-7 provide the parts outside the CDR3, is DSGVTQTPKHLITATGQRVTLRCSPRSGDLSVYWYQQSLDQGLQFLIQYYNGEERAKGNILERFSAQQFPDLHSELNLSSLELGDSALYFCASSPYALAYEQYFGPGTRLTVT.

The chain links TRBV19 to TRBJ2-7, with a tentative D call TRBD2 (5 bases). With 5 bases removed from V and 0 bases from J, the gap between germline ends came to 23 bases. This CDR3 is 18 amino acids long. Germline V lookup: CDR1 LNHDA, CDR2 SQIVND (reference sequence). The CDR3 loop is CASSLVGDPALSSYEQYF. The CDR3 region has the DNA TGTGCCAGTAGTTTGGTCGGGGATCCCGCCCTAAGCTCCTACGAGCAGTACTTC. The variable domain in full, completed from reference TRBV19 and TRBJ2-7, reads DGGITQSPKYLFRKEGQNVTLSCEQNLNHDAMYWYRQDPGQGLRLIYYSQIVNDFQKGDIAEGYSVSREKKESFPLTVTSAQKNPTAFYLCASSLVGDPALSSYEQYFGPGTRLTVT.

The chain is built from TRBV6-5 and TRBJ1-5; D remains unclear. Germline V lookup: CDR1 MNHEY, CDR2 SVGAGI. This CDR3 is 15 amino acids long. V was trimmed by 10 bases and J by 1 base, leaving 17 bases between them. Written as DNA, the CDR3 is TGTGCCACCACCCGGGGATTGGGGAGCAATCAGCCCCAGCATTTT. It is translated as CATTRGLGSNQPQHF.